One sample yielded the 29 T cell receptor beta chains listed below, sequenced in a study of cytomegalovirus exposure and HLA in healthy donors. The PCR employed 60 Vbeta primers together with 13 Jbeta primers. Profiling relied on immunoSEQ multiplex PCR, and the TCRdb table lists in-frame clones only, not all of them. The sample carries some 150,000 clones, roughly 80% recorded once. Sequences were obtained from PBMCs. The origin of the receptors is a woman between 45 and 65 years old in good health and CMV-seropositive.

The chain employs TRBV28 and TRBJ1-6; no reliable D call. The CDR3 is made up of 13 amino acids. Germline V gene data show CDR1 as MDHEN and CDR2 as SYDVKM. Trimming took 5 bases from V and 7 from J, leaving 9 bases between them. DNA for the CDR3: TGTGCCAGCAGTCCCGTCGTAAATTCACCCCTCCACTTT. It yields the protein CASSPVVNSPLHF.

This chain joins TRBV7-9 and TRBJ2-1; TRBD2 matches at 12 bases. Losses at the gene ends were 1 base for V and 7 bases for J; bases not matched to a gene: 5. The V gene's germline CDR1 is SEHNR and CDR2 FQNEAQ (reference sequence). The CDR3 is 16 residues long. CDR3 sequence (DNA): TGTGCCAGCAGCTTAGGCGCTAGCGGGGGGGCAAATGAGCAGTTCTTC. Encoded protein: CASSLGASGGANEQFF. The full variable domain, in which reference TRBV7-9 and TRBJ2-1 provide the parts outside the CDR3, is DTGVSQNPRHKITKRGQNVTFRCDPISEHNRLYWYRQTLGQGPEFLTYFQNEAQLEKSRLLSDRFSAERPKGSFSTLEIQRTEQGDSAMYLCASSLGASGGANEQFFGPGTRLTVL.

The chain carries TRBV7-2 and TRBJ1-1, with D possibly TRBD1 on 6 matching bases. The CDR3 contains 13 residues. The ends were cut back, 1 base at V and 8 bases at J, with 11 bases in the middle. Germline loops: CDR1 SGHTA, CDR2 FQGNSA. CDR3 sequence: CASSLVSGTEAFF. CDR3 DNA: TGTGCCAGCAGCTTAGTTTCCGGGACAGAAGCTTTCTTT.

This clone turned up a few times. The rearrangement uses TRBV30 and TRBJ1-2; D is perhaps TRBD1 (5 bases). The length of the CDR3 is 12 residues. V was clipped by 3 bases and J by 6 bases, with 11 bases between them. Germline CDR1 GTSNPN, CDR2 SVGIG (reference sequence). CDR3 nucleotide sequence: TGTGCCTGGAGAGGGGTTAGAGATGGCTACACCTTC. It specifies CAWRGVRDGYTF.

V and J are TRBV7-2 and TRBJ2-1, with a possible D match to TRBD2 (6 bases). In germline, CDR1 is SGHTA, CDR2 FQGNSA. The CDR3 has 17 amino acids. V was trimmed by 1 base and J by 0 bases, leaving 13 bases between them. This CDR3 reads CASSLEIAGSSYNEQFF. The CDR3 nucleotides read TGTGCCAGCAGCTTAGAGATAGCCGGGAGCTCCTACAATGAGCAGTTCTTC. Combining the CDR3 with reference TRBV7-2 and TRBJ2-1 gives the whole variable domain GAGVSQSPSNKVTEKGKDVELRCDPISGHTALYWYRQSLGQGLEFLIYFQGNSAPDKSGLPSDRFSAERTGGSVSTLTIQRTQQEDSAVYLCASSLEIAGSSYNEQFFGPGTRLTVL.

The J gene is TRBJ1-1, the V gene TRBV28; possible D gene TRBD1, 5 bases. Trimming removed 1 base from V and 3 bases from J, with 12 bases in between. Germline CDR1 reads MDHEN; CDR2 reads SYDVKM. The CDR3 is 15 residues long. CDR3 sequence: CASSLYGGGDTEAFF. As DNA, the CDR3 is TGTGCCAGCAGTTTATATGGGGGAGGGGACACTGAAGCTTTCTTT.

The chain is built from TRBV2 and TRBJ2-1; 14 bases are shared with TRBD2. The CDR3 loop spans 18 amino acids. V shed 5 bases, J shed 7 bases, and the junction held 13 bases outside the gene matches. Germline assignment: CDR1 SNHLY and CDR2 FYNNEI. DNA of the CDR3: TGTGCCAGCAGTCGCCCCGGACTAGCGGGGGGCGAAGAGAATGAGCAGTTCTTC. This sequence encodes CASSRPGLAGGEENEQFF.

The chain couples TRBV2 to TRBJ2-5, with TRBD1 identical over 9 bases. This CDR3 comprises 16 residues. V was pared by 6 bases and J by 4 bases, with 12 bases of the junction left unmatched. Germline lookup yields CDR1 SNHLY and CDR2 FYNNEI. The CDR3 region is CASSQGGTGLAETQYF. The CDR3 bases are TGTGCCAGCAGCCAAGGGGGGACAGGGCTCGCAGAGACCCAGTACTTC.

The rearrangement joins TRBV11-2 to TRBJ2-3; D is perhaps TRBD1 (5 bases). This CDR3 region has 15 residues. Germline V gives CDR1 SGHAT, CDR2 FQNNGV. Between the trimmed V and J ends, which lost 5 bases and 4 bases, there was a span of 16 bases. CDR3 bases: TGTGCCAGCAGCAGACCCGACAGTGCCGCAGATACGCAGTATTTT. Amino acids: CASSRPDSAADTQYF.

In this sample, this clone turned up once. V is TRBV5-1 and J is TRBJ1-2; 7 bases line up with TRBD1. Looked up from germline, CDR1 is SGHRS and CDR2 is YFSETQ. This CDR3 is 23 amino acids long. The V and J ends lost 0 bases and 3 bases, in that order; junction bases with no gene match: 29. In DNA form, the CDR3 reads TGCGCCAGCAGCTTGGCCGTGGTTAATAGGCCGGGAGTAGGATTAGGGGGCGACTATGGCTACACCTTC. It encodes CASSLAVVNRPGVGLGGDYGYTF.

Details on this clone: Germline is not matched at one junction end, which may reflect a read error. The chain carries TRBV7-9 and TRBJ1-6, with 9 bases that match TRBD1. Per germline, CDR1 SEHNR and CDR2 FQNEAQ (reference sequence). The CDR3 spans 15 residues. The CDR3 DNA reads as TGTTCCAGCAGCCCTACGGGACAGGGAAATTCACCCCTCCACTTT. As protein: CSSSPTGQGNSPLHF. The full variable domain, rest sourced from reference TRBV7-9 and TRBJ1-6, is DTGVSQNPRHKITKRGQNVTFRCDPISEHNRLYWYRQTLGQGPEFLTYFQNEAQLEKSRLLSDRFSAERPKGSFSTLEIQRTEQGDSAMYLCSSSPTGQGNSPLHFGNGTRLTVT.

The rearrangement joins TRBV27 to TRBJ2-1, with 8 bases fitting TRBD2. V lost 3 bases, J lost 6 bases, and 4 bases stayed unmatched. The germline CDR1 and CDR2 sequences are MNHEY and SMNVEV (reference sequence). CDR3 length: 14 residues. CDR3 sequence: CASSFRGGPNEQFF. In nucleotides, the CDR3 is TGTGCCAGCAGTTTCCGGGGGGGCCCCAATGAGCAGTTCTTC.

With regard to this clone: Relative to the germline gene, one junction end is altered; a read error may explain this. V usage is TRBV2 and J usage is TRBJ1-3, with D possibly being TRBD1 (6 bases). Germline CDR1 is SNHLY and CDR2 is FYNNEI. CDR3 length: 15 residues. The CDR3 loop reads CASSDRGAQGNTICF. CDR3 DNA sequence: TGTGCCAGCAGTGATCGGGGGGCGCAGGGAAACACCATATGTTTT.

The chain joins TRBV19 to TRBJ1-1, with D perhaps TRBD1 (5 bases). The V end was cut by 0 bases, the J end by 4 bases, with 12 bases between. Germline assignment: CDR1 LNHDA and CDR2 SQIVND (reference sequence). The CDR3 is 15 residues long. As DNA, the CDR3 is TGTGCCAGTAGTATAGAAACTGGGGGGGGCACTGAAGCTTTCTTT. Protein product: CASSIETGGGTEAFF.

The rearrangement joins TRBV4-3 to TRBJ2-7, with TRBD1 matching over 9 bases. This CDR3 is built from 15 residues. Germline-derived CDR1 and CDR2 are LGHNA and YSLEER. The V and J ends lost 0 bases and 5 bases, in that order; junction bases with no gene match: 5. This CDR3 is CASSQDRGTGNEQYF. CDR3 coding DNA: TGCGCCAGCAGCCAAGACCGGGGGACAGGGAACGAGCAGTACTTC.

V gene TRBV29-1 combines with J gene TRBJ2-3; 7 positions agree with TRBD2. J gave up 8 bases and V 5 bases, and 4 bases lay outside the gene matches. Germline V lookup: CDR1 SQVTM, CDR2 ANQGSEA. This CDR3 has 11 residues. The DNA for the CDR3 is TGCAGCGTTCCACCGGGAGGTACGCAGTATTTT. This gives the protein CSVPPGGTQYF.

The chain employs TRBV5-6 and TRBJ2-4; D may be TRBD1 (5 bases). Trimming took off 4 bases at V and 5 bases at J, with 13 bases between the two ends. Germline V CDR1 and CDR2: SGHDT, YYEEEE. This CDR3 region has 14 residues. This CDR3 reads CASSRSDSENIQYF. The CDR3 nucleotides read TGTGCCAGCAGCAGATCCGACAGTGAAAACATTCAGTACTTC.

This clone turned up a few times. The rearrangement links TRBV19 to TRBJ1-6; no clear D. CDR3 length: 14 residues. Germline V lookup: CDR1 LNHDA, CDR2 SQIVND (reference sequence). V was clipped by 6 bases and J by 5 bases, with 11 bases between them. The CDR3 sequence: CASSSRENNSPLHF. In nucleotides, the CDR3 is TGTGCCAGTAGCTCTAGGGAGAATAATTCACCCCTCCACTTT.

This sequence joins TRBV5-1 and TRBJ2-3; TRBD2 aligns across 8 bases. CDR3 length: 15 amino acids. Germline assignment: CDR1 SGHRS and CDR2 YFSETQ. With V trimmed by 3 bases and J by 1 base, 4 bases remained unmatched. CDR3 residues: CASSSKRGRTDTQYF. CDR3 nucleotide sequence: TGCGCCAGCAGCTCGAAGCGGGGGCGCACAGATACGCAGTATTTT.

The chain recombines TRBV19 with TRBJ2-2; 7 bases fit TRBD1. Trimming at V came to 6 bases and at J to 3 bases, leaving 4 bases not matched to a gene. Germline loops: CDR1 LNHDA, CDR2 SQIVND (reference sequence). The CDR3 sequence is 14 residues long. The CDR3 DNA reads TGTGCCAGTAGAGACAGGGCCGACACCGGGGAGCTGTTTTTT. As protein: CASRDRADTGELFF.

The CDR3 is CASSTHPRGSAGELFF. The CDR3 DNA is TGTGCCAGCAGCACACACCCCAGGGGAAGCGCCGGGGAGCTGTTTTTT. The V call is TRBV7-8, the J call TRBJ2-2; a weak D match, TRBD1 (6 bases). The CDR3 contains 16 residues. Trimming cost V 5 bases and J 6 bases, with 19 bases left between them. CDR1 is SGHVS, CDR2 FQNEAQ, per germline.

This rearrangement joins TRBV5-1 to TRBJ2-7, with D perhaps TRBD2 (5 bases). The CDR3 has 14 amino acids. Germline loops: CDR1 SGHRS, CDR2 YFSETQ. V was clipped by 3 bases and J by 1 base, with 11 bases between them. The CDR3: CASSWESLSYEQYF. The DNA of the CDR3 is TGCGCCAGCAGCTGGGAGTCTCTTTCCTACGAGCAGTACTTC.

J is TRBJ2-3 and V is TRBV5-1; D gene ambiguous. The CDR3 has 13 residues. V gave up 3 bases and J gave up 2 bases, with 7 bases separating them. Germline CDR1 is SGHRS and CDR2 is YFSETQ. Written as DNA, the CDR3 is TGCGCCAGCAGCTCCGACAACACAGATACGCAGTATTTT. Its protein product is CASSSDNTDTQYF.

This chain links TRBV27 with TRBJ1-2; 9 nucleotides align to TRBD1. This CDR3 is 14 amino acids long. Germline V gene lookup returns CDR1 MNHEY and CDR2 SMNVEV (reference sequence). The V gene end was trimmed by 4 bases and the J gene end by 6 bases; junction bases not matched to a gene: 6. The CDR3 loop reads CASSSTQGAHGYTF. The CDR3 DNA reads TGTGCCAGCAGTTCAACACAGGGGGCGCATGGCTACACCTTC.

On this clone itself: An end of the junction differs from the germline gene, which may be a read error. The CDR3 DNA reads as TGTTCCAGCAGCTTATGGAGTGACTACGAGCAGTACTTC. This gives the protein CSSSLWSDYEQYF. The rearrangement links TRBV7-9 to TRBJ2-7; D not certain. CDR3 length: 13 residues. Germline values: CDR1 SEHNR, CDR2 FQNEAQ (reference sequence).

This clone was seen only a few times. J is TRBJ1-1 and V is TRBV21-1; the table assigns TRBD1, which was not confirmed against the DNA. TRBV21-1 is a listed pseudogene. CDR3 size: 13 residues. CDR3 in DNA: TGTGCCGTGTCGGGACAGGGGAACACTGAAGCTTTCTTT. Translating gives CAVSGQGNTEAFF.

The chain employs TRBV9 and TRBJ1-6, with 9 bases identical to TRBD1. V lost 1 base and J lost 7; bases outside the gene matches: 9. This CDR3 is built from 17 residues. Germline values: CDR1 SGDLS, CDR2 YYNGEE. CDR3 nucleotides: TGTGCCAGCAGCGTACTCCCACGGACAGGGGTGAATTCACCCCTCCACTTT. Translation: CASSVLPRTGVNSPLHF.

This chain links TRBV6-5 with TRBJ1-2; no definite D call. CDR3 length: 12 amino acids. Per germline, CDR1 MNHEY and CDR2 SVGAGI. V shed 8 bases and J shed 4 bases, with 11 bases lying between them. Here the CDR3 DNA reads TGTGCCAGCGACCGGTCAGGCTATGGCTACACCTTC. Protein product: CASDRSGYGYTF.

The V gene is TRBV5-1, the J gene TRBJ2-1, with TRBD1 identical over 8 bases. Germline V gene lookup returns CDR1 SGHRS and CDR2 YFSETQ. Losses at the gene ends were 3 bases for V and 4 bases for J; bases not matched to a gene: 3. CDR3 length: 14 residues. The chain's CDR3 is CASSSRDRYNEQFF. The DNA of the CDR3 is TGCGCCAGCAGCTCCCGGGACAGGTACAATGAGCAGTTCTTC.